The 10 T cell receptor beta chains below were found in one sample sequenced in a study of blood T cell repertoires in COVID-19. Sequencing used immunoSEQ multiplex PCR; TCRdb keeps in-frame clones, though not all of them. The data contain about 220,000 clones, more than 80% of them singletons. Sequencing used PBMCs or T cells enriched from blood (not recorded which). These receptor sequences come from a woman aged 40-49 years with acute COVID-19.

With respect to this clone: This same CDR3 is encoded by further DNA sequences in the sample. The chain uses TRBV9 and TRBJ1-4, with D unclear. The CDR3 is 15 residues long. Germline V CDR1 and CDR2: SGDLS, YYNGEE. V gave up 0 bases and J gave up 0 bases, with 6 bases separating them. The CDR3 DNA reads TGTGCCAGCAGCGTAGGCGGAGCAACTAATGAAAAACTGTTTTTT. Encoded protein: CASSVGGATNEKLFF.

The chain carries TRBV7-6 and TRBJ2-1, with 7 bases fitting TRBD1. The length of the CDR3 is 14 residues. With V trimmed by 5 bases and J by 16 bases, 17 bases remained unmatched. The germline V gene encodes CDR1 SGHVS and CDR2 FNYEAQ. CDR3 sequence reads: CASSPGTAESRSFF. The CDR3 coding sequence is TGTGCCAGCAGCCCTGGGACAGCCGAATCCAGGAGTTTCTTC.

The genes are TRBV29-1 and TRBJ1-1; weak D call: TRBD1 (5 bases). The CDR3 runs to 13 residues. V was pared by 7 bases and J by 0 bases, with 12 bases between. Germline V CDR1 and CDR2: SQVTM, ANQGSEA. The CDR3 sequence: CSARPGLNTEAFF. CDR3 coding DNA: TGCAGCGCTCGACCAGGGTTGAACACTGAAGCTTTCTTT.

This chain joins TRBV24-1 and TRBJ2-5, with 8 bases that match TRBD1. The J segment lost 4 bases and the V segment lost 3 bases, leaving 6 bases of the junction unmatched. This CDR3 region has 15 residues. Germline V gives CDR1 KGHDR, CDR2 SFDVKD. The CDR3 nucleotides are TGTGCCACCAGTGATACGACAGGGGTAGTAGAGACCCAGTACTTC. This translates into CATSDTTGVVETQYF.

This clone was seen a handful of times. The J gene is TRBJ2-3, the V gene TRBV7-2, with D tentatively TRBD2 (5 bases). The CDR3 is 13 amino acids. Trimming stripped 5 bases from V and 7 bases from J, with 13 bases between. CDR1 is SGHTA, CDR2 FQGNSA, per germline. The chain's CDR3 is CASSERTANTQYF. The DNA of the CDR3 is TGTGCCAGCAGCGAACGGACTGCGAATACGCAGTATTTT.

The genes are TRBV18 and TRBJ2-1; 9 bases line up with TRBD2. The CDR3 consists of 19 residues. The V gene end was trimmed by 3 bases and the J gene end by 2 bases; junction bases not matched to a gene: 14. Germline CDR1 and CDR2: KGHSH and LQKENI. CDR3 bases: TGTGCCAGCTCACCCGCCAATAGCGGGGGCCTAGGACCCTACAATGAGCAGTTCTTC. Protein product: CASSPANSGGLGPYNEQFF.

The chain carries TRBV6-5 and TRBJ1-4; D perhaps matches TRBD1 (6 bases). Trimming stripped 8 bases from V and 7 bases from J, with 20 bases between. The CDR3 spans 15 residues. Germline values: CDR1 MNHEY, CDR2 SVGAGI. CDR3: CASLPPGAGSEKLFF. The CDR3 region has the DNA TGTGCCAGCCTCCCCCCAGGGGCGGGTAGTGAAAAACTGTTTTTT.

The CDR3 DNA follows: TGTGCCAGCAGCACCTACCCCGGGACAGCCAATGAGCAGTTCTTC. As protein: CASSTYPGTANEQFF. V usage is TRBV7-9 and J usage is TRBJ2-1; TRBD1 aligns across 7 bases. V lost 5 bases and J lost 6; bases outside the gene matches: 10. The CDR3 loop spans 15 amino acids. Germline V gene sequence: CDR1 SEHNR, CDR2 FQNEAQ (reference sequence).

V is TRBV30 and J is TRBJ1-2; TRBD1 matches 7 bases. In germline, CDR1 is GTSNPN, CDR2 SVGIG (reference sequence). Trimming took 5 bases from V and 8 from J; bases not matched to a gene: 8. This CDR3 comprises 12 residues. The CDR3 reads CAWGQEKRGYTF. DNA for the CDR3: TGTGCCTGGGGACAGGAAAAGAGGGGCTACACCTTC.

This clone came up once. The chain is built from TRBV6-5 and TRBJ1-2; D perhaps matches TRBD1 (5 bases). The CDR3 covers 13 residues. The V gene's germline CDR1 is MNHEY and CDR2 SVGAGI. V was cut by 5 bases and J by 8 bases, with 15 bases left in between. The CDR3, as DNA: TGTGCCAGCAGTCAGCCAGCAGGGTACGGCTACACCTTC. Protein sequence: CASSQPAGYGYTF.